This T cell receptor (beta chain) was retrieved from a study of response to subunit inactivated influenza vaccine. Study observations and caveats: Authors suggested few new T cells are recruited by each seasonal influenza vaccination.

TCRdb itself ran the RT-PCR reads through MiXCR, one entry per CDR3 protein. The table includes 650,000 or so distinct CDR3 sequences, 14% detected once. This clonotype was observed a few times. Its antigen remains unknown. The germline V gene has CDR1 ENHRY and CDR2 SYGVKD. CDR3 length: 14 amino acids. The ends were cut back, 10 bases at V and 0 bases at J, with 10 bases in the middle. The receptor was isolated from a man aged 50 to 59 who received an inactivated influenza vaccine. Sequencing was performed on PBMCs from blood, taken about 14 days before vaccination. The J gene is TRBJ2-6, the V gene TRBV10-3; D unclear. This chain's CDR3 is CATRSGSGANVLTF. CDR3 nucleotides: TGTGCCACCCGGTCGGGCTCTGGGGCCAACGTCCTGACTTTC.